Following are 9 T cell receptor beta chains from one sample sequenced in a study of blood T cell repertoires in COVID-19. TCRdb keeps only in-frame clones here, not all; method: immunoSEQ multiplex PCR. Of about 270,000 clones listed, approximately 87% were seen once; the top ten hold 12%. The sequenced sample was peripheral blood. The receptors were gathered from a woman younger than 45 with COVID-19, enrolled during active disease.

The chain has TRBV28 and TRBJ1-2; 8 nucleotides match TRBD1. CDR1 MDHEN and CDR2 SYDVKM come from the germline V gene. V lost 10 bases, J lost 2 bases, and 15 bases stayed unmatched. The CDR3 totals 16 residues. As DNA, the CDR3 is TGTGCCACAACAGGGGGGGACTACTCCAAGAACTATGGCTACACCTTC. This sequence encodes CATTGGDYSKNYGYTF.

This chain links TRBV5-6 with TRBJ2-5; perhaps TRBD1 as D (6 bases). Germline V gene sequence: CDR1 SGHDT, CDR2 YYEEEE. The length of the CDR3 is 16 residues. V was clipped by 6 bases and J by 2 bases, with 20 bases between them. The CDR3 sequence: CASTPIGQNGQETQYF. The CDR3 DNA reads TGTGCCAGCACCCCTATCGGACAGAACGGACAAGAGACCCAGTACTTC.

This clone was found a few times. This chain links TRBV10-3 with TRBJ1-5; weak D call: TRBD1 (5 bases). Germline V gene data show CDR1 as ENHRY and CDR2 as SYGVKD. This CDR3 region has 16 residues. V was trimmed by 2 bases and J by 3 bases, leaving 14 bases between them. The CDR3 loop reads CAISEVDTGLNQPQHF. In nucleotides, the CDR3 is TGTGCCATCAGTGAGGTGGACACCGGGCTCAATCAGCCCCAGCATTTT.

V gene TRBV27 combines with J gene TRBJ2-3; 11 bases are a match to TRBD2. The germline V gene encodes CDR1 MNHEY and CDR2 SMNVEV (reference sequence). The CDR3 extends over 17 amino acids. Losses at the gene ends were 4 bases for V and 2 bases for J; bases not matched to a gene: 8. The CDR3 coding sequence is TGTGCCAGCAGTTCCTCGGGACTAGCGGCCCTCACAGATACGCAGTATTTT. Its translation is CASSSSGLAALTDTQYF.

The gene calls are TRBV5-4 and TRBJ2-5; possible D gene TRBD1, 6 bases. This CDR3 region has 13 residues. Germline V gene lookup returns CDR1 SGHNT and CDR2 YYREEE (reference sequence). The V end lost 4 bases, the J end lost 2 bases, and 9 bases lay between the germline ends. CDR3 protein: CASSPGQQETQYF. In DNA form, the CDR3 reads TGTGCCAGCAGCCCCGGACAGCAAGAGACCCAGTACTTC.

The genes are TRBV6-5 and TRBJ1-5; no clear D. There are 13 residues in the CDR3. Trimming pared 0 bases from V and 6 bases from J, leaving 6 bases between. Germline assignment: CDR1 MNHEY and CDR2 SVGAGI. The CDR3: CASSYSQFQPQHF. The CDR3 coding sequence is TGTGCCAGCAGTTACTCCCAATTTCAGCCCCAGCATTTT.

The V gene is TRBV19, the J gene TRBJ2-3; D unresolved. V dropped 3 bases and J dropped 0 bases, with 22 bases sitting between them. Germline CDR1 reads LNHDA; CDR2 reads SQIVND (reference sequence). This CDR3 is built from 19 residues. This chain's CDR3 is CASSMAISRTVTSTDTQYF. In DNA form, the CDR3 reads TGTGCCAGTAGTATGGCGATCTCCCGAACGGTGACTAGCACAGATACGCAGTATTTT. The entire variable domain, with the rest obtained from reference TRBV19 and TRBJ2-3, is as follows: DGGITQSPKYLFRKEGQNVTLSCEQNLNHDAMYWYRQDPGQGLRLIYYSQIVNDFQKGDIAEGYSVSREKKESFPLTVTSAQKNPTAFYLCASSMAISRTVTSTDTQYFGPGTRLTVL.

The chain has TRBV7-2 and TRBJ2-7, with TRBD1 matching over 10 bases. This CDR3 spans 14 amino acids. V dropped 0 bases and J dropped 12; count of bases not matched to a gene: 8. The germline gives CDR1 SGHTA, CDR2 FQGNSA. Here the CDR3 reads CASSLAYGTGERYF. CDR3 nucleotides: TGTGCCAGCAGCTTAGCTTACGGGACAGGGGAGAGGTACTTC.

The chain is built from TRBV6-5 and TRBJ1-2, with TRBD1 matching over 8 bases. CDR3 length equals 14 residues. Germline V gene sequence: CDR1 MNHEY, CDR2 SVGAGI. The ends lost 2 bases at V and 8 bases at J; junction bases unmatched: 7. CDR3 nucleotide sequence: TGTGCCAGCAGTTACGATCGCCGGGACAGGGGCTACACCTTC. Translation: CASSYDRRDRGYTF.